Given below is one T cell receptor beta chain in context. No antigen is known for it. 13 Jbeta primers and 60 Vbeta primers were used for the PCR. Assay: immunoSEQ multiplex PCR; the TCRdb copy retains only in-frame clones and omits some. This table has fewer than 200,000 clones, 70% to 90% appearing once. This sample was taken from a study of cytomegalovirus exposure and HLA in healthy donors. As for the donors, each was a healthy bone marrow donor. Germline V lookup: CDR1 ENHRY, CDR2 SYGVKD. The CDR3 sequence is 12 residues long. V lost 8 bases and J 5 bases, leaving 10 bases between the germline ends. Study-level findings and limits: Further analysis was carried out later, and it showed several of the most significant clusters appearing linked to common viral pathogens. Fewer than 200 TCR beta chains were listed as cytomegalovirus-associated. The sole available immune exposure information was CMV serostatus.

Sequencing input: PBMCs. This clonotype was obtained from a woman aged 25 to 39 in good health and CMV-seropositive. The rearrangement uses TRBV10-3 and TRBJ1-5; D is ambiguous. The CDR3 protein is CAIGGIDQPQHF. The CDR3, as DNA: TGTGCCATCGGCGGGATTGATCAGCCCCAGCATTTT.